This TCR beta chain was profiled in a study of cytotoxic CD8 clonotypes in ibrutinib-treated CLL. Overall study results and limits: Progressing and sustained-remission patients had different sampling times. Researchers report that baseline clonality outpaced age-matched healthy donors and tracked circulating CD8+ T-cell counts. The clonality rise at ibrutinib response reflected private clonotype expansion.

Depth targeted 1 in 200,000 to 1 in 1 million T cells, averaging about 9.2x coverage per clonotype. TCRdb's copy holds only in-frame clones and misses some; the assay was immunoSEQ multiplex PCR. The data contain some 130,000 clones, around 84% of them singletons. Concerning this clone itself: Its matching antigen is unknown.

V lost 1 base and J lost 3; bases outside the gene matches: 4. CDR1 and CDR2 (germline): LGHNA, YSLEER. The CDR3 loop spans 15 amino acids. This chain connects TRBV4-3 to TRBJ2-3; 7 nucleotides align to TRBD1. This sequence was found in a human donor with chronic lymphocytic leukemia. Sequenced material: PBMCs, taken after 24 months of ibrutinib treatment. The CDR3: CASSQGGGMTDTQYF. DNA of the CDR3: TGCGCCAGCAGCCAAGGAGGGGGCATGACAGATACGCAGTATTTT.